This T cell receptor (beta chain) is from a study of neurological immune-mediated disorders (dated by TCRdb to between 2018 and 2021). Regarding the study in general: Among the approximately 34 multiple sclerosis patients, 31 had relapsing-remitting MS and 3 had secondary progressive MS. The study compared peripheral blood TCR-beta repertoires of HTLV-I-associated myelopathy (HAM/TSP) patients, multiple sclerosis patients and healthy controls using UMI-based sequencing. Alongside PBMC samples, the set of approximately 100 TCR-beta libraries contained longitudinal samples, technical triplicates, and paired CD4+ and CD8+ T-cell subsets that had been sorted. The cohort was made up of around 70 subjects, consisting of about 15 HAM/TSP patients, some 34 multiple sclerosis patients and 20 healthy controls.

For sorted-subset TCR libraries, some 950,000 sorted CD4+ or CD8+ T cells were used. Multiple sclerosis patients were enrolled in a US clinical protocol evaluating disease progression by magnetic resonance imaging. Peripheral blood was subjected to Ficoll-Hypaque density gradient centrifugation to isolate PBMCs, which were then cryopreserved in liquid nitrogen. Paired sorted CD4+ and CD8+ subsets came from healthy controls, HAM/TSP patients and MS patients. This clonotype was detected ten times or more. Its antigen remains unidentified. No much larger clonotype is one base removed from it; base qualities were not supplied. Based on the germline V gene (reference sequence), the CDR1 and CDR2 sequences are LNHNV and YYDKDF. Trimming takes 4 bases off V and 6 bases off J; junction bases not matched to a gene: 5. The cysteine opens and the phenylalanine closes a CDR3 of 16 amino acids. Only the CDR3 DNA stays, 48 bases, in frame from base 1.

Study-wide conclusions, independent of this receptor: Phylogenetic analysis grouped repertoires from 18 of 34 MS patients into a cluster of related CDR3 sequences, suggesting a possible repertoire-level signature. The highest TCR clonal expansion was observed in HAM/TSP patients, whereas the lowest was observed in MS patients, even when compared with healthy controls. The MS cluster showed no association with clinical or MRI features, and the authors stated that larger cohorts are needed. No identical CDR3 amino acid sequences were found to be shared among expanded clones across subjects, suggesting that TCR-beta repertoires were private in all groups.

cDNA synthesis used template-switch 5'RACE with a primer carrying a 10-nucleotide random unique molecular identifier tagging each TCR transcript. Over 190 million TCR-beta sequences, covering 15-18 subjects, were produced in each sequencing run. The RNeasy kit was used for extraction of total RNA. The KAPA Real-time Library Amplification kit was used to amplify TCR-beta VDJ regions with primers for the TCR constant region and the 5'RACE anchor. A first PCR added sample indexes and Illumina adaptors, after which a second PCR increased the library yield. After Ampure bead purification, the TCR product of roughly 650 bp was size-selected on a 2% E-gel SizeSelection system. Before pooling, library quality was assessed on a Bioanalyzer, concentration was determined with Qubit, and library quantification was performed with the Kapa Library Quantification kit. An Illumina HiSeq 2500 sequenced the libraries paired-end 2 x 150 bp. To increase sequence diversity, roughly 24-30% phiX was spiked into each library pool. In the source study's methods: The quality-filtered reads were processed with the UMI-based MiGEC pipeline, whose error correction step removed more than 75% of the raw TCR sequences. IMGT germline references were used for alignment of VDJ genes, and clonotypes were defined by a unique CDR3 amino acid sequence together with V-J genes. Clonal expansion, Shannon diversity, and CDR3 relatedness (CalcPairwiseDistances, ClusterSamples) were evaluated with VDJtools, and phylogenetic trees were built with CLCbio workbench. Clones with at least 8 unique UMIs were defined as expanded, with this threshold being based on coefficient-of-variation modelling across technical triplicates. Through fastp at Q25 and MiXCR, TCRdb rebuilt clones from the public reads, retaining in-frame beta chains. Rows merge per CDR3 protein into single entries with the most common DNA and genes. V and J calls and clone size were set by TCRdb, not the authors. The sample table holds tens of thousands of distinct CDR3 sequences, of which just under 6% were seen once. The ten top clones hold roughly 1.5% of the sample.

The receptor was isolated from a woman between 18 and 29 years old with multiple sclerosis. The chain couples TRBV15 to TRBJ2-2, with 13 bases matching TRBD2. Sequenced: CD4+ T cells from blood. CDR3 loop: CATSKRTSGSSGELFF. The DNA sequence is given as TGTGCCACCAGCAAGCGGACTAGCGGGAGCTCCGGGGAGCTGTTTTTT.